This T cell receptor beta chain was captured in a study of lymphopenia after photon versus proton radiotherapy (dated by TCRdb to between 2018 and 2021). Turning to the overall study: Photon and proton radiation therapy were compared by the study for their immunological effects in patients with gastrointestinal tumors who developed high-grade lymphopenia. A cohort of 20 patients with gastrointestinal tumors who received either photon or proton therapy and subsequently developed lymphopenia was included. The goal of the study was to describe how the two radiation modalities differ in their effects on the immune system. Results the study describes overall, beyond this receptor: The authors looked at the survival association only in patients who died, and they framed better survival with proton therapy as a possibility rather than a demonstrated result. Across the cohort, an inverse correlation was found between a larger post-nadir drop in TCR diversity and overall survival time among patients who died. Once the lymphocyte count had reached its nadir, the repertoires of photon-treated patients showed oligoclonal expansion, particularly of CD8+ Temra cells, and this expansion drove the decline in diversity. Proton-treated patients stayed relatively stable during treatment, while photon-treated patients lost naive T cells and TCR diversity and gained effector/memory populations.

Germline trimming amounts to 4 bases on V and 6 bases on J, with 14 as the count of junction bases outside the gene matches. Per the germline V gene, SGHTA is the CDR1 and FQGNSA is the CDR2. The CDR3 goes from the cysteine to the phenylalanine over 18 residues. Only CDR3 DNA remains: 54 bases, in frame from the first base. Library creation used the immunoSEQ multiplex PCR assay. T cell repertoires were profiled by deep sequencing of rearranged TCR beta loci, alongside multiparametric flow cytometry. This immuneACCESS table, as held by TCRdb, lists in-frame sequences with V and J called but not all clones. Of the missing ones, under half trace to an unresolved V gene in checked studies; the others have no known cause. The sample yields tens of thousands of clones; around four fifths were counted once. Jointly, the top ten make up 1.2% to 1.5% of the sample. Remarks on this clone: Its antigen is currently not known. No quality values exist for individual bases; no much larger clone is one base distant.

This specimen was peripheral blood, taken from a patient treated with proton-based radiotherapy. This clonotype originated in a man aged 60 to 69 with pancreatic cancer. The V and J genes are TRBV7-2 and TRBJ2-2; 10 bases in the middle match TRBD1. The encoded CDR3 is CASSSAPRQGARAGELFF. The DNA sequence is TGTGCCAGCAGCTCGGCACCACGACAGGGGGCGCGGGCCGGGGAGCTGTTTTTT.